Below are 21 T cell receptor beta chains sequenced from a single sample in a study of cytomegalovirus exposure and HLA in healthy donors. In the PCR, 60 Vbeta and 13 Jbeta primers were used. Profiled with immunoSEQ multiplex PCR; TCRdb holds only in-frame clones, not every one. The sample has roughly 100,000 clones, roughly 73% seen once. The sample comprised PBMCs. The receptors were sampled from a man aged 35 to 55 in good health and CMV-seronegative.

The chain joins TRBV11-2 to TRBJ2-1; 8 bases are shared with TRBD2. Germline V gives CDR1 SGHAT, CDR2 FQNNGV. The CDR3 runs 15 residues. Trimming took 5 bases from V and 13 from J; bases not matched to a gene: 16. The chain's CDR3 is CASSQRAGGFAGQFF. The CDR3 nucleotides are TGTGCCAGCAGCCAAAGGGCGGGGGGCTTCGCCGGCCAGTTCTTC.

This clone was seen a handful of times. V usage is TRBV15 and J usage is TRBJ2-5, with D tentatively TRBD1 (6 bases). The CDR3 is 15 amino acids. Germline lookup yields CDR1 LNHNV and CDR2 YYDKDF (reference sequence). Trimming took off 1 base at V and 5 bases at J, with 14 bases between the two ends. The CDR3 reads CATSRGPLRGETQYF. In DNA, the CDR3 is TGTGCCACCAGCAGAGGCCCCTTAAGGGGGGAGACCCAGTACTTC.

This rearrangement joins TRBV11-3 to TRBJ2-2; a weak D match, TRBD2 (6 bases). This CDR3 is built from 12 residues. Looked up from germline, CDR1 is SGHNT and CDR2 is YENEEA. V shed 5 bases and J shed 6 bases, with 7 bases lying between them. CDR3 amino acids: CASSGRSGELFF. The CDR3, as DNA: TGTGCCAGCAGCGGGAGGTCCGGGGAGCTGTTTTTT.

The chain is built from TRBV6-6 and TRBJ2-5, with D perhaps TRBD1 (5 bases). The better agreement between TRBJ2-7 and the DNA end casts doubt on the J call. CDR3 length: 14 amino acids. Germline V gene lookup returns CDR1 MNHNY and CDR2 SVGAGI (reference sequence). CDR3 residues: CASSYSIQGPEQYF. In DNA form, the CDR3 reads TGTGCCAGCAGTTACTCGATTCAGGGCCCCGAGCAGTACTTC.

This chain links TRBV5-4 with TRBJ1-3; D gene unclear. The CDR3 sequence is 14 residues long. V was clipped by 4 bases and J by 2 bases, with 10 bases between them. CDR1 is SGHNT, CDR2 YYREEE, per germline (reference sequence). CDR3 sequence reads: CASSSGDTGNTIYF. In DNA, the CDR3 is TGTGCCAGCAGCAGCGGAGATACTGGAAACACCATATATTTT.

V is TRBV7-9 and J is TRBJ2-3; D is unclear. The length of the CDR3 is 15 residues. Germline-derived CDR1 and CDR2 are SEHNR and FQNEAQ (reference sequence). The V and J ends lost 0 bases and 0 bases respectively, with 7 bases between them. The CDR3 reads CASSLAAASTDTQYF. CDR3 sequence (DNA): TGTGCCAGCAGCTTAGCGGCGGCCAGCACAGATACGCAGTATTTT.

This chain links TRBV2 with TRBJ1-1; D ambiguous. CDR3 length equals 13 residues. V lost 6 bases to trimming and J lost 4 bases, with 12 bases between them. CDR1 and CDR2 from the germline V gene are SNHLY and FYNNEI. The CDR3 sequence is CASRRHPSTEAFF. The CDR3 nucleotides are TGTGCCAGCAGGAGACACCCGAGCACTGAAGCTTTCTTT.

The genes are TRBV6-1 and TRBJ1-5; D is undetermined. The CDR3 consists of 16 residues. V was trimmed by 1 base and J by 1 base, leaving 11 bases between them. CDR1 and CDR2 from the germline V gene are MNHNS and SASEGT. The CDR3 region is CASSEGTAVSNQPQHF. The CDR3 DNA sequence: TGTGCCAGCAGTGAAGGGACTGCCGTAAGCAATCAGCCCCAGCATTTT.

As concerns this clone: The junction departs from germline at one end; a sequencing error may be responsible. This rearrangement joins TRBV7-9 to TRBJ1-2; 7 nucleotides line up with TRBD1. CDR1 and CDR2 from the germline V gene are SEHNR and FQNEAQ (reference sequence). This CDR3 spans 14 amino acids. CDR3: CSSSQDRASYGYTF. DNA of the CDR3: TGTTCCAGCAGCCAAGACAGGGCCAGCTATGGCTACACCTTC.

The chain uses TRBV19 and TRBJ1-5; TRBD1 might be the D (6 bases). The germline V gene has CDR1 LNHDA and CDR2 SQIVND (reference sequence). Trimming took 5 bases from V and 4 from J, leaving 9 bases between them. The CDR3 contains 13 residues. The CDR3 nucleotides read TGTGCCAGTAGTGAACAGGGAAATCAGCCCCAGCATTTT. This translates into CASSEQGNQPQHF.

Here the CDR3 reads CASSPGLRETQYF. The CDR3 nucleotides are TGTGCCAGCTCACCGGGACTTAGGGAGACCCAGTACTTC. V and J are TRBV18 and TRBJ2-5; TRBD2 is a possible D gene (6 bases). The germline V gene encodes CDR1 KGHSH and CDR2 LQKENI. V was clipped by 3 bases and J by 5 bases, with 10 bases between them. There are 13 residues in the CDR3. Together with reference TRBV18 and TRBJ2-5, the CDR3 gives the full variable domain: NAGVMQNPRHLVRRRGQEARLRCSPMKGHSHVYWYRQLPEEGLKFMVYLQKENIIDESGMPKERFSAEFPKEGPSILRIQQVVRGDSAAYFCASSPGLRETQYFGPGTRLLVL.

This sequence joins TRBV29-1 and TRBJ2-3, with D possibly matching TRBD1 (5 bases). Trimming shortened V by 5 bases and J by 0 bases, and 12 bases separated the two germline ends. The CDR3 contains 14 residues. The V gene's germline CDR1 is SQVTM and CDR2 ANQGSEA. Here the CDR3 reads CSVPYRFSTDTQYF. The CDR3, as DNA: TGCAGCGTTCCATACAGGTTTAGCACAGATACGCAGTATTTT.

In DNA form, the CDR3 reads TGTGCCGCGAGAAATCACTCCCAAGAGACCCAGTACTTC. The encoded protein is CAARNHSQETQYF. The chain joins TRBV5-4 to TRBJ2-5, with D uncertain. Germline V gene data show CDR1 as SGHNT and CDR2 as YYREEE (reference sequence). The CDR3 consists of 13 residues. Trimming stripped 10 bases from V and 1 base from J, with 14 bases between.

The chain carries TRBV25-1 and TRBJ1-2; 8 positions match TRBD1. The CDR3 extends over 15 amino acids. CDR1 and CDR2 from the germline V gene are MGHDK and SYGVNS. V lost 4 bases to trimming and J lost 4 bases; unmatched junction nucleotides: 8. The CDR3 nucleotides are TGTGCCAGCAGTGCTCCAGGGGGCCGGGGCTATGGCTACACCTTC. Encoded protein: CASSAPGGRGYGYTF.

The chain uses TRBV9 and TRBJ2-6; 7 bases line up with TRBD2. Per the germline V gene, CDR1 is SGDLS and CDR2 is YYNGEE. This CDR3 spans 15 amino acids. V trimming: 5 bases; J trimming: 1 base; junction bases outside the gene matches: 3. The CDR3 nucleotides are TGTGCCAGCAGAAACGGGGGGTCTGGGGCCAACGTCCTGACTTTC. Amino acid sequence: CASRNGGSGANVLTF.

The chain carries TRBV6-1 and TRBJ2-7; possibly TRBD1 for D (6 bases). The CDR3 runs 15 residues. The germline CDR1 and CDR2 sequences are MNHNS and SASEGT. The V gene lost 1 base and the J gene lost 2 bases, with 12 bases spanning the gap. The CDR3: CASSEEGDTPYEQYF. The CDR3, as DNA: TGTGCCAGCAGTGAAGAAGGGGACACACCCTACGAGCAGTACTTC.

V gene TRBV7-9 combines with J gene TRBJ2-7; D is possibly TRBD2 (6 bases). The CDR3 has 13 residues. The germline V gene encodes CDR1 SEHNR and CDR2 FQNEAQ (reference sequence). V lost 4 bases, J lost 6 bases, and 13 bases lay in between. CDR3 sequence: CASSYQDYREQYF. The CDR3 DNA reads as TGTGCCAGCAGCTACCAGGACTACCGCGAGCAGTACTTC.

This clone appeared once. J is TRBJ2-1 and V is TRBV7-9, with D perhaps TRBD2 (7 bases). The CDR3 length is 14 residues. Germline V CDR1 and CDR2: SEHNR, FQNEAQ (reference sequence). The V gene lost 1 base and the J gene lost 10 bases, with 14 bases spanning the gap. CDR3 DNA: TGTGCCAGCAGCTTAGTAACGGGGGGCGGGGAGCAGTTCTTC. Its translation: CASSLVTGGGEQFF.

The V call is TRBV7-8, the J call TRBJ2-2; TRBD2 agrees at 9 bases. The CDR3 sequence is 18 residues long. Germline CDR1 reads SGHVS; CDR2 reads FQNEAQ. Trimming removed 1 base from V and 0 bases from J; junction bases left unmatched: 6. The CDR3, as DNA: TGTGCCAGCAGCTTAGTTCGAGCGGGGGGCGCGAACACCGGGGAGCTGTTTTTT. Translation: CASSLVRAGGANTGELFF. Together with reference TRBV7-8 and TRBJ2-2, the CDR3 gives the full variable domain: GAGVSQSPRYKVAKRGQDVALRCDPISGHVSLFWYQQALGQGPEFLTYFQNEAQLDKSGLPSDRFFAERPEGSVSTLKIQRTQQEDSAVYLCASSLVRAGGANTGELFFGEGSRLTVL.

The chain joins TRBV6-1 to TRBJ2-6; D not resolved. Germline V gives CDR1 MNHNS, CDR2 SASEGT. This CDR3 is built from 14 residues. Trimming left V 2 bases short and J 3 bases short, with 5 bases between. The CDR3 spells CASSEMSGANVLTF. DNA for the CDR3: TGTGCCAGCAGTGAAATGAGTGGGGCCAACGTCCTGACTTTC.

This clone was found a few times. The rearrangement uses TRBV5-1 and TRBJ1-1, with D tentatively TRBD1 (6 bases). V lost 4 bases to trimming and J lost 6 bases, with 10 bases between them. The CDR3 consists of 12 residues. The germline V gene encodes CDR1 SGHRS and CDR2 YFSETQ. CDR3 sequence (DNA): TGCGCCAGCAGCCCAGGGGTACCTGAAGCTTTCTTT. Its protein product is CASSPGVPEAFF.